This T cell receptor (beta chain) was found in a study of T cells in Graves' hyperthyroidism and ophthalmopathy. In this sample, this clonotype turned up many times. This CDR3 has 15 amino acids. J was trimmed by 3 bases and V by 5 bases; bases with no gene match: 7. Template material for amplifying TCR beta CDR3 regions consisted of RNA transcripts. The study used the HTBI primer set for a first-round RT-PCR of the TCR CDR3. TCRdb re-called the multiplex PCR reads with MiXCR, one entry per CDR3 protein. Of more than 350,000 distinct CDR3 sequences detected, 13% to 15% appear once; the ten largest clones hold approximately 19%.

The origin of this receptor is a woman in her sixties or seventies with Graves' ophthalmopathy. What was sequenced was blood. The chain links TRBV12-3 or TRBV12-4 to TRBJ2-1; 7 nucleotides line up with TRBD1. The CDR3 DNA reads as TGTGCCAGCAGTCTCCGACAGGGACACTACAATGAGCAGTTCTTC. Protein sequence: CASSLRQGHYNEQFF.